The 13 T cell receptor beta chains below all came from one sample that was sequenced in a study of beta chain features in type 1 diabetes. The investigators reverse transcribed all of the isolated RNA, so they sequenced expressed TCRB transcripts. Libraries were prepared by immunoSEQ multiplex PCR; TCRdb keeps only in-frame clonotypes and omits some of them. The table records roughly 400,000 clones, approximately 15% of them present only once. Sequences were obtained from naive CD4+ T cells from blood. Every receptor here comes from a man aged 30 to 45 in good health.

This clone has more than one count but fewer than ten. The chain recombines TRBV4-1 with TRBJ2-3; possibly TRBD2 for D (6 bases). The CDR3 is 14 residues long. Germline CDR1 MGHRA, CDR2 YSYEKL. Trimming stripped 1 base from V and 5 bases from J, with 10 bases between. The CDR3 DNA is TGCGCCAGCAGCCAAGCCGGGGGTTTAGATACGCAGTATTTT. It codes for CASSQAGGLDTQYF.

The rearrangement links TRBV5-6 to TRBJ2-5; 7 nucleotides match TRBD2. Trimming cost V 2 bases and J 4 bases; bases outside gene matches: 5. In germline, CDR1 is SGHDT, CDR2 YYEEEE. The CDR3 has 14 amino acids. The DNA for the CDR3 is TGTGCCAGCAGCTTACCGGGACTACCAGAGACCCAGTACTTC. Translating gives CASSLPGLPETQYF.

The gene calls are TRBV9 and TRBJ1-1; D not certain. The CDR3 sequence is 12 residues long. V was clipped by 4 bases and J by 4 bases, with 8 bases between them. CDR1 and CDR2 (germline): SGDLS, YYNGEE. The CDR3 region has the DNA TGTGCCAGCAGCAAGGGCCCCACTGAAGCTTTCTTT. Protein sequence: CASSKGPTEAFF.

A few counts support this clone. The CDR3 sequence is CAISEIAGGPYEQYV. The CDR3 DNA sequence: TGTGCCATCAGCGAGATAGCGGGAGGGCCTTACGAGCAGTACGTC. The chain joins TRBV10-3 to TRBJ2-7; 11 bases line up with TRBD2. This CDR3 is 15 amino acids long. Germline trimming cut 6 bases from V and 4 bases from J; bases unmatched to any gene: 8. Germline values: CDR1 ENHRY, CDR2 SYGVKD.

CDR3 sequence (DNA): TGCGCCAGCAGCACCCGACAGGGGGCGCGAAGCTATGGCTACACCTTC. Amino acids: CASSTRQGARSYGYTF. The chain has TRBV4-3 and TRBJ1-2, with TRBD1 matching over 10 bases. J was trimmed by 4 bases and V by 5 bases; bases with no gene match: 10. Germline CDR1 is LGHNA and CDR2 is YSLEER. CDR3 length: 16 amino acids.

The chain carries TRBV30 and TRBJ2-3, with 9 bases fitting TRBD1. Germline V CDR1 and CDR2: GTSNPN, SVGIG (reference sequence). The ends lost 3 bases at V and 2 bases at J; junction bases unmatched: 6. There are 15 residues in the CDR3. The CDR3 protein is CAWRTGTGTTDTQYF. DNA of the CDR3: TGTGCCTGGAGGACCGGGACAGGGACCACAGATACGCAGTATTTT.

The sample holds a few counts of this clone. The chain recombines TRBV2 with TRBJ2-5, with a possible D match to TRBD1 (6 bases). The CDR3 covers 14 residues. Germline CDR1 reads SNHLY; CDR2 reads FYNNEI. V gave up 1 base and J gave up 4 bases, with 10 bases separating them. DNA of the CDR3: TGTGCCAGCAGTGAAGACAGGGTGGGAGAGACCCAGTACTTC. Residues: CASSEDRVGETQYF.

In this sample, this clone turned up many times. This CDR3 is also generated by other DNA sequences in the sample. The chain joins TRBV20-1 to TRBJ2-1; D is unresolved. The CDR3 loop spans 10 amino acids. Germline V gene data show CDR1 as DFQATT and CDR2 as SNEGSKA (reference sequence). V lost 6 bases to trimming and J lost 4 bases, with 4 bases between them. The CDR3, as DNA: TGCAGTGCCAGGTACAATGAGCAGTTCTTC. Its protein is CSARYNEQFF.

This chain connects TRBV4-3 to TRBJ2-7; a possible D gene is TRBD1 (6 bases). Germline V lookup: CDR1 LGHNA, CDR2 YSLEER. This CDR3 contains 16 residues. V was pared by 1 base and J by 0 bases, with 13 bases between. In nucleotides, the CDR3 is TGCGCCAGCAGCCAAGGGCTTGACAGGATCTCCTACGAGCAGTACTTC. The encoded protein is CASSQGLDRISYEQYF.

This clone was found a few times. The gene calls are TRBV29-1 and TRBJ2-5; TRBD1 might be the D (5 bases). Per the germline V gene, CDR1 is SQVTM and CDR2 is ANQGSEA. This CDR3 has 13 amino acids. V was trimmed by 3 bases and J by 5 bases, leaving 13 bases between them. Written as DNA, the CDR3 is TGCAGCGTTGAGGGCAGGGTTATCGAGACCCAGTACTTC. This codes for CSVEGRVIETQYF.

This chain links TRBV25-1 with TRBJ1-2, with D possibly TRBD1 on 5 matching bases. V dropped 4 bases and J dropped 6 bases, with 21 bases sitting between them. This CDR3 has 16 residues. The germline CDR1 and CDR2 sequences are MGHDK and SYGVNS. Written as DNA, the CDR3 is TGTGCCAGCAGTGCGATTTACTTCAGGGTTGGTGATGGCTACACCTTC. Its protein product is CASSAIYFRVGDGYTF.

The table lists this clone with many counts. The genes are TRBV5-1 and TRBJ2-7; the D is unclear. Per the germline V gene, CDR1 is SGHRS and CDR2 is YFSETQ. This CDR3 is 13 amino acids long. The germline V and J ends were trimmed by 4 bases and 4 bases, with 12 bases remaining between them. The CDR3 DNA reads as TGCGCCAGCAGCCCCCGCGGTGGATACGAGCAGTACGTC. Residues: CASSPRGGYEQYV.

The CDR3 nucleotides are TGCGCCAGCAGCCAAGCCGTAACACAGGGGGCTGGGTACAATGAGCAGTTCTTC. Translating gives CASSQAVTQGAGYNEQFF. The V gene is TRBV4-3, the J gene TRBJ2-1; TRBD1 matches 9 bases. The germline gives CDR1 LGHNA, CDR2 YSLEER. The ends lost 1 base at V and 4 bases at J; junction bases unmatched: 11. The CDR3 is made up of 18 amino acids.